Listed below are T cell receptor beta chains from one sample, sequenced in a study of PD-L1 blockade in urothelial cancer. Repertoires were generated with immunoSEQ multiplex PCR, while TCRdb's copy carries only in-frame clones and drops some. The sample records about 120,000 clones, 80% to 90% being singletons. The specimen comprised PBMCs, sampled around atezolizumab (anti-PD-L1) treatment. The receptors were gathered from a man in his sixties with urothelial cancer. The CDR3 runs from the conserved cysteine through the conserved F or W. Expanded clones get a size class; other rows say once, few or many, or leave the size out.

- TRBV28 CASRPSGRGGYTF
- TRBV7-9 CASSPSGGPVTDTQYF
- TRBV27 CASSVSGRYEQYF
- TRBV7-9 CASSLRTDTNTEAFF
- TRBV27 CASSRGLGYEQYF
- TRBV7-6 CASSHGTGAQPQHF
- TRBV7-9 CASSPDSYILEQFF
- TRBV14 CASSHELAGVLLF
- TRBV5-1 CASSLDRSSYEQYF
- TRBV19 CASSAGQGDNEQYF
few TRBV6-6 CASSTQETQYF
- TRBV6-5 CASSYSRTVNYGYTF
- TRBV7-9 CASSPRDRVSYEQYF
- TRBV12-5 CASGSDRAGYTF
- TRBV9 CASSVAQYTEAFF
- TRBV6-1 CASSGTGGTEAFF
- TRBV6-1 CAAQRGDQDTQYF
- TRBV5-5 CASSLMGEYAGQFF
- TRBV18 CASSPRRASGQETQYF
- TRBV11-3 CASSLVSGSDEQYF
- TRBV27 CASSFRRLPGVEQYF
- TRBV6-5 CASKNRMSSYEQYF
- TRBV7-6 CASSLEDRGPLEQYF
- TRBV28 CASSSVGPYEQYF
- TRBV6-5 CASSYSKRGVGETQYF
- TRBV28 CASSSQRDRGLNYGYTF
many TRBV10-3 CAISEPGQRYEQYF